These T cell receptor beta chains were read from a single sample in a study of read filtering for tumor transcriptome and immune sequencing. From the reads, TCRdb called clonotypes with MiXCR, one entry per CDR3 protein. The sample shows tens of thousands of distinct CDR3 sequences, about a fifth of them seen only once. Sequences were obtained from a population of CD138-negative cells sorted from bone marrow. The source is a donor at least 40 years old with multiple myeloma. The CDR3 runs from the conserved cysteine through the conserved F or W. A D gene is named only where the DNA matches it firmly.

TRBV29-1,-,CSTRGRTTSTDTQYF
TRBV4-1,-,CASSQDHGPWSEQYF
TRBV29-1,TRBD1,CSVEARGQGGYGYTF
TRBV2,-,CASRDSGYGYTF
TRBV4-1,TRBD2,CASSNGLAGGTYEQYF
TRBV5-1,-,CASSLESMASGAGVLTF
TRBV15,TRBD2,CATSSPYAGDNEQFF
TRBV5-1,-,CASSPGPLYGYTF
TRBV5-1,TRBD1,CASSLQTGDEKLFF
TRBV7-2,TRBD2,CASSSRGLATDTQYF
TRBV7-9,TRBD1,CASSLVGTEASEQYF
TRBV3-1,TRBD2,CASSQAASGGASAETQYF
TRBV6-6,-,CASSYGSGMNTEALF
TRBV2,TRBD2,CASTTSGGANTQYF
TRBV5-1,-,CASTSDALGYTF
TRBV5-1,-,CASKTTSSSYEQYF
TRBV5-1,-,CASSSVGFTDTQYF
TRBV28,-,CASNSGRDASGNTIYF
TRBV5-5,-,CASSLGDRPYNEQFF
TRBV18,-,CASSSGQRVYEQYF
TRBV29-1,-,CSVVEGRTEAFF
TRBV28,-,CASRTTGQETQYF
TRBV12-3/TRBV12-4,-,CASSLQDNTPQHF
TRBV12-3/TRBV12-4,-,CASSFNGDRTDTQYF
TRBV30,-,CAWTQGWGGEKLFF
TRBV20-1,TRBD1,CSITQGADTGELFF
TRBV19,TRBD2,CASEAGGSYNEQFF
TRBV21-1,-,CASITILYNEQFF
TRBV14,TRBD1,CASSQVLGQAIGELFF
TRBV30,TRBD2,CAWTSGGPSYNEQFF
TRBV3-1,-,CASSPDPGLFGNIQYF
TRBV6-1,-,CASSASGGAYGYTF
TRBV28,-,CASSLWTTGRPGELFF
TRBV12-3/TRBV12-4,TRBD1,CASSLIHRGYGYTF